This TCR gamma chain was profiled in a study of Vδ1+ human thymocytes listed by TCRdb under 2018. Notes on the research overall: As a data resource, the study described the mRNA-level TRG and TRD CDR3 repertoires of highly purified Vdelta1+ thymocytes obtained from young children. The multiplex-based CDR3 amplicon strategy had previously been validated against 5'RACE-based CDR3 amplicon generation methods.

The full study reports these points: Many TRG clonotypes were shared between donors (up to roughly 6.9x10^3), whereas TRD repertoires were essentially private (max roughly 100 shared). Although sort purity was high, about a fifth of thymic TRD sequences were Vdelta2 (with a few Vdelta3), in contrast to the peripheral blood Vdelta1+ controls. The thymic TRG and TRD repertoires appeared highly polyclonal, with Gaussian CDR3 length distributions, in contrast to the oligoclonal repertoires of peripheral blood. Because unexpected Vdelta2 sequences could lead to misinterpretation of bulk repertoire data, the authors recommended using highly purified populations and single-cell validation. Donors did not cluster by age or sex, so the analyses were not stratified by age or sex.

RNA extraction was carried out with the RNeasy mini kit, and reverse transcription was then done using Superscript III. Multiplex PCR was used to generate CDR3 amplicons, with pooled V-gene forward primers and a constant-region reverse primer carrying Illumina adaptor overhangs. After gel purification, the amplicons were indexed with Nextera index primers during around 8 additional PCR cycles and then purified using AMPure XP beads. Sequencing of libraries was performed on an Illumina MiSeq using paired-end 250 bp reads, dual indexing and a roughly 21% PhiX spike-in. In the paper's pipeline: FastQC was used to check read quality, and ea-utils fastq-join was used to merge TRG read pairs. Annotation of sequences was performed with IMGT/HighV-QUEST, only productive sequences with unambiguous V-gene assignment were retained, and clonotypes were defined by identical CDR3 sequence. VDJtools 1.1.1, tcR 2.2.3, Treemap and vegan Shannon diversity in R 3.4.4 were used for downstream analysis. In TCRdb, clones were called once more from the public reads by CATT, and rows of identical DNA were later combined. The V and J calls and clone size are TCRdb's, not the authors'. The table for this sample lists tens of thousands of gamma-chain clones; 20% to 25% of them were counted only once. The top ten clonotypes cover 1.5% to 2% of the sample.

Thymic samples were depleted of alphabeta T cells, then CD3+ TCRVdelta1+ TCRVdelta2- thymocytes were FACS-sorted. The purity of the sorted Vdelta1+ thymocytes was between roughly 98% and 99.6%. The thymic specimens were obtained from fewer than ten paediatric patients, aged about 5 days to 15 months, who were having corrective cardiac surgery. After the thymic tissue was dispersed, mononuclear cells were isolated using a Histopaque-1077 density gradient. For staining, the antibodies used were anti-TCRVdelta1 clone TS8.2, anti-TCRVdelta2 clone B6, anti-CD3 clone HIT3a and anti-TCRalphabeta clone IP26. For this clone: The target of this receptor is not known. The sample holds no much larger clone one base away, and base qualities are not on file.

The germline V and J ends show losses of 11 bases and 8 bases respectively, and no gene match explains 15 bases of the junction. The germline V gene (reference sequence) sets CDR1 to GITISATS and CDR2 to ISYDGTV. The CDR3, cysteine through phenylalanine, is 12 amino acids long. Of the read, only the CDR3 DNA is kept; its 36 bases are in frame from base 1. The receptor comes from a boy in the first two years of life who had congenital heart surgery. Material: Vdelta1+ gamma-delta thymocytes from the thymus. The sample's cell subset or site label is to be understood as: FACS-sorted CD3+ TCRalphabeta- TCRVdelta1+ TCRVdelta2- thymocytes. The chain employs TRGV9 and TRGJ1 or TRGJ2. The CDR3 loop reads CASAGDYDKKLF. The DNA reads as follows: TGTGCCTCGGCGGGGGACTACGATAAGAAACTCTTT.